This record looks at one T cell receptor (beta chain) sequence and its context. What it binds is unknown. The sample belongs to a study of identifying expanded T cells in peripheral blood. The method was immunoSEQ multiplex PCR; TCRdb's version includes in-frame clones alone and lacks a portion of them. The repertoire holds some 70,000 clones, with approximately 87% as singletons. In germline, CDR1 is SGHTA, CDR2 FQGNSA. Trimming took 5 bases from V and 2 from J; bases not matched to a gene: 12. The CDR3 spans 18 residues. During the collection period, no donor immune events like infections were recorded. General study points: Differentially abundant clones: 1 to 1.5 between replicates, about 15 at approximately 14 days, around 19 at four. Clone count variance between approximately two-week samples rose with total template count.

The specimen sequenced was blood. This receptor was taken from a person aged 18-69 years in good health. The genes are TRBV7-2 and TRBJ2-5; TRBD2 agrees at 12 bases. The CDR3 region is CASSTQGGLAGSQETQYF. CDR3 DNA: TGTGCCAGCAGCACCCAAGGGGGACTAGCGGGTAGTCAAGAGACCCAGTACTTC. The full variable domain, in which reference TRBV7-2 and TRBJ2-5 provide the parts outside the CDR3, is GAGVSQSPSNKVTEKGKDVELRCDPISGHTALYWYRQSLGQGLEFLIYFQGNSAPDKSGLPSDRFSAERTGGSVSTLTIQRTQQEDSAVYLCASSTQGGLAGSQETQYFGPGTRLLVL.